A selection of T cell receptor beta chains follows, all from one sample in a study of blood T cell repertoires in COVID-19. Some clones are missing from TCRdb's copy, which holds only in-frame ones; the method was immunoSEQ multiplex PCR. This sample has a few hundred thousand clones, with around 86% found just once. The specimen sequenced was peripheral blood. These receptors were collected from a human donor in a cohort sampled during active COVID-19. The CDR3 runs from the conserved cysteine through the conserved F or W. A D gene is named only where the DNA matches it firmly. Rows give clone size only sometimes, using once, few, many, or a class for an expanded clone.

J gene	V gene	D gene	clone size	CDR3 protein	CDR3 DNA
TRBJ2-7	TRBV4-2	TRBD1	few	CASSRQGQRSYEQYF	TGTGCCAGCAGCCGCCAGGGACAGCGTTCCTACGAGCAGTACTTC
TRBJ1-5	TRBV7-2	TRBD1	.	CASSGDRDQPQHF	TGTGCCAGCAGCGGGGACAGGGATCAGCCCCAGCATTTT
TRBJ2-1	TRBV7-9	TRBD1	few	CASSLGQGALNEQFF	TGTGCCAGCAGCTTGGGACAGGGGGCGCTCAATGAGCAGTTCTTC
TRBJ1-6	TRBV2	.	.	CASSAPRQHQNSPLHF	TGTGCCAGCAGCGCTCCTCGACAACACCAAAATTCACCCCTCCACTTT
TRBJ1-4	TRBV5-1	.	.	CASSLGSINEKLFF	TGCGCCAGCAGCTTGGGCAGTATTAATGAAAAACTGTTTTTT
TRBJ2-7	TRBV3-1/TRBV3-2	TRBD2	.	CASSQVSSGSYEQYF	TGTGCCAGCAGCCAAGTGTCTAGCGGTTCCTACGAGCAGTACTTC
TRBJ1-2	TRBV9	.	.	CASSVDSQRYGYTF	TGTGCCAGCAGCGTAGATAGCCAGAGATATGGCTACACCTTC
TRBJ1-1	TRBV5-1	TRBD1	.	CASSVSNRGSTEAFF	TGCGCCAGCAGCGTTAGCAACAGGGGCAGCACTGAAGCTTTCTTT
TRBJ1-4	TRBV4-1	TRBD1	.	CASSQGDSRTNEKLFF	TGCGCCAGCAGCCAAGGGGACAGCCGAACTAATGAAAAACTGTTTTTT
TRBJ1-1	TRBV11-2	.	few	CASRSALGGGEAFF	TGTGCCAGCAGATCAGCACTCGGGGGTGGTGAAGCTTTCTTT
TRBJ1-2	TRBV28	.	once	CASSLQGSYGYTF	TGTGCCAGCAGTCTCCAGGGGAGCTATGGCTACACCTTC
TRBJ2-3	TRBV27	.	.	CASSLVVGDTDTQYF	TGTGCCAGCAGTCTAGTCGTGGGAGACACAGATACGCAGTATTTT
TRBJ2-1	TRBV19	.	.	CASSIGAGRANEQFF	TGTGCCAGTAGTATTGGGGCAGGTCGGGCGAATGAGCAGTTCTTC
TRBJ2-6	TRBV21-1	.	.	CASSTGRGDSSGANVLTF	TGTGCCAGCAGCACCGGGCGGGGCGACAGTTCTGGGGCCAACGTCCTGACTTTC
TRBJ2-7	TRBV4-3	TRBD2	.	CASSQSLAGADEQYF	TGCGCCAGCAGCCAATCCCTAGCGGGAGCAGACGAGCAGTACTTC
TRBJ1-1	TRBV3-1/TRBV3-2	.	few	CASSHGVGYNTEAFF	TGTGCCAGCAGCCACGGGGTGGGGTATAACACTGAAGCTTTCTTT
TRBJ1-5	TRBV6-5	TRBD1	once	CASRTGGVNQPQHF	TGTGCCAGCAGAACAGGGGGCGTCAATCAGCCCCAGCATTTT
TRBJ2-5	TRBV12-3/TRBV12-4	.	.	CASSPKETQYF	TGTGCCAGCAGTCCCAAAGAGACCCAGTACTTC
TRBJ1-5	TRBV18	.	.	CASSPVGGSNQPQHF	TGTGCCAGCTCACCTGTGGGCGGGAGCAATCAGCCCCAGCATTTT
TRBJ2-5	TRBV5-1	TRBD1	once	CASSGGTGAYQETQYF	TGCGCCAGCAGCGGGGGGACAGGCGCGTACCAAGAGACCCAGTACTTC
TRBJ2-7	TRBV11-2	.	once	CASSLVPFGQYF	TGTGCCAGCAGCTTAGTACCCTTCGGGCAGTACTTC
TRBJ1-1	TRBV7-6	.	.	CASSLDMGGTEAFF	TGTGCCAGCAGCTTAGATATGGGAGGCACTGAAGCTTTCTTT
TRBJ2-1	TRBV4-3	.	few	CASSQDPRVRRNEQFF	TGCGCCAGCAGCCAAGATCCCAGGGTAAGGCGTAATGAGCAGTTCTTC
TRBJ2-7	TRBV11-2	TRBD2	.	CASSLFGTSGQGHEQYF	TGTGCCAGCAGCTTATTTGGGACTAGCGGCCAAGGCCACGAGCAGTACTTC
TRBJ1-6	TRBV9	TRBD1	.	CASSGRDRESSPLHF	TGTGCCAGCAGCGGAAGGGACAGGGAGAGTTCACCCCTCCACTTT
TRBJ2-7	TRBV5-1	.	once	CASSHPGTRGSEQYF	TGCGCCAGCAGCCACCCCGGGACACGGGGTTCGGAGCAGTACTTC
TRBJ2-7	TRBV11-2	.	.	CASSLYAPRYEQYF	TGTGCCAGCAGCTTATATGCCCCCCGGTACGAGCAGTACTTC
TRBJ2-7	TRBV6-5	.	once	CASSYSSQEDEQYF	TGTGCCAGCAGTTATTCTTCGCAGGAGGACGAGCAGTACTTC
TRBJ2-5	TRBV5-8	.	.	CASSYLAQETQYF	TGTGCCAGCAGCTATCTGGCCCAAGAGACCCAGTACTTC
TRBJ2-7	TRBV2	TRBD2	.	CASEASGRGRYF	TGTGCCAGCGAGGCTTCGGGGAGGGGTCGGTACTTC
TRBJ2-1	TRBV4-1	TRBD2	.	CASSRGTSGYNEQFF	TGCGCCAGCAGCCGCGGGACTAGCGGATACAATGAGCAGTTCTTC